This T cell receptor beta chain emerged from a study of T cell responses to AZD1222 COVID-19 vaccine. Study-wide findings and caveats: The study found vaccine-associated CD4 TCRs spanning spike, dominant at 160-218 and 743-854. After two AZD1222 doses, spike-specific TCR breadth and depth rose versus day 0. Of the AZD1222 recipients, only 5 or 6 were seropositive at baseline.

This clone has a single count. Its antigen is as yet unknown. Germline CDR1 reads MNHEY; CDR2 reads SVGAGI. Trimming stripped 2 bases from V and 0 bases from J, with 12 bases between. CDR3 length equals 16 residues. Generated by immunoSEQ multiplex PCR, the TCRdb table keeps only in-frame clones and is missing some. This sample has about 170,000 clones, with over 75% found just once. V is TRBV6-5 and J is TRBJ2-3; D could derive from TRBD1 or TRBD2 (5 bases each). The input for sequencing was peripheral blood, taken on day 0 of AZD1222 vaccination. The sequence was obtained from an adult in good health. The DNA for the CDR3 is TGTGCCAGCAGTTACGGGACCAAGATTAGCACAGATACGCAGTATTTT. It yields the protein CASSYGTKISTDTQYF.